This T cell receptor (beta chain) was identified during a study of OX40 agonist ivuxolimab in advanced cancers. Study as a whole: From roughly 20 to 90 years was the age range, with a mean of around 57 years, and around 84% were male. Study-level results: With doses of 0.1-3.0 mg/kg, partial responders showed among the lowest clonal expansion. The mean number of expanded clones was higher in CD8+ T cells than in CD4+.

Produced via immunoSEQ multiplex PCR; TCRdb's table is partial and in-frame only. The sample has tens of thousands of clones; about 85% are singletons. In its sample, this clone was seen a few times. Antigen: not known. V was pared by 0 bases and J by 7 bases, with 11 bases between. This CDR3 spans 14 amino acids. Germline assignment: CDR1 SGHRS and CDR2 YFSETQ. Sequencing used CD4+ or CD8+ T cells sorted from blood, obtained in a trial of the OX40 agonist ivuxolimab. J is TRBJ2-1 and V is TRBV5-1; D is possibly TRBD2 (7 bases). This clonotype was sampled from an adult with an advanced solid tumor such as melanoma, head and neck, liver or kidney cancer. As DNA, the CDR3 is TGCGCCAGCAGCTTGGCGGCGGGGGCAAATGAGCAGTTCTTC. It encodes CASSLAAGANEQFF. The whole variable domain, remainder taken from reference TRBV5-1 and TRBJ2-1, is KAGVTQTPRYLIKTRGQQVTLSCSPISGHRSVSWYQQTPGQGLQFLFEYFSETQRNKGNFPGRFSGRQFSNSRSEMNVSTLELGDSALYLCASSLAAGANEQFFGPGTRLTVL.